The 21 T cell receptor beta chains in this list originate from one sample, sequenced in a study of response to subunit inactivated influenza vaccine. One entry per CDR3 protein, called by TCRdb with MiXCR from the RT-PCR reads. The top ten clones hold 11% of a sample with 500,000 to 600,000 distinct CDR3 sequences, approximately 10% of them seen once. In addition, the sample was reused for a study of T cells expressing NK-cell markers. As that study records: In generating TCR beta cDNA, 5'RACE template switching with UMIs was used.

Sample: PBMCs from blood, taken on the day of vaccination. These receptors originate from a man in his fifties who received an inactivated influenza vaccine.

This clonotype was counted only a few times. This chain links TRBV27 with TRBJ2-3; D is perhaps TRBD2 (5 bases). The germline V gene encodes CDR1 MNHEY and CDR2 SMNVEV (reference sequence). CDR3 size: 15 residues. V gave up 0 bases and J gave up 0 bases, with 7 bases separating them. The CDR3 region has the DNA TGTGCCAGCAGTTTATCGATAGCGAGCACAGATACGCAGTATTTT. This codes for CASSLSIASTDTQYF.

This clonotype was observed many times. The chain has TRBV5-1 and TRBJ2-5; TRBD2 aligns across 7 bases. The CDR3 spans 15 residues. The germline gives CDR1 SGHRS, CDR2 YFSETQ. Unmatched junction bases numbered 7, after V lost 3 bases and J lost 2 bases. The CDR3 protein is CASSWGGSPQETQYF. CDR3 DNA: TGCGCCAGCAGCTGGGGAGGGTCGCCGCAAGAGACCCAGTACTTC.

This clonotype turned up a few times. The V and J genes are TRBV20-1 and TRBJ2-7; D is possibly TRBD1 or TRBD2 (5 bases each). V was cut by 2 bases and J by 3 bases, with 23 bases left in between. The CDR3 extends over 17 amino acids. CDR1 DFQATT and CDR2 SNEGSKA come from the germline V gene (reference sequence). The CDR3 bases are TGCAGTGCTAGACCCGCTGTGAGCACGGGACGGAACTACGAGCAGTACTTC. Translating gives CSARPAVSTGRNYEQYF.

This chain uses TRBV4-2 with TRBJ2-7, with D maybe TRBD1 (6 bases). The ends were cut back, 0 bases at V and 0 bases at J, with 12 bases in the middle. Germline V gene data show CDR1 as LGHNA and CDR2 as YNFKEQ. The CDR3 consists of 16 residues. The CDR3 DNA follows: TGTGCCAGCAGCCAAGAGCAGGGGTACCGCTCCTACGAGCAGTACTTC. It yields the protein CASSQEQGYRSYEQYF.

This clonotype was counted between two and nine times. The chain joins TRBV20-1 to TRBJ2-1; no clear D. Germline V gives CDR1 DFQATT, CDR2 SNEGSKA (reference sequence). V was cut by 3 bases and J by 0 bases, with 15 bases left in between. The CDR3 runs 16 residues. CDR3 bases: TGCAGTGCTAGCCCAGGACCTCTGAGCTCCTACAATGAGCAGTTCTTC. Translated: CSASPGPLSSYNEQFF.

The table lists this clonotype with a few counts. V gene TRBV6-2 or TRBV6-3 combines with J gene TRBJ2-1, with D tentatively TRBD1 (6 bases). The CDR3 extends over 14 amino acids. The germline V gene has CDR1 MNHEY and CDR2 SVGEGT. Trimming removed 5 bases at V and 4 bases at J, with 12 bases between. CDR3 bases: TGTGCCAGCAGTCCCCCGGGACAATACAATGAGCAGTTCTTC. It is translated as CASSPPGQYNEQFF.

This clonotype was seen more than once but under ten times. V usage is TRBV29-1 and J usage is TRBJ2-2, with 9 positions matching TRBD2. CDR1 SQVTM and CDR2 ANQGSEA come from the germline V gene. There are 14 residues in the CDR3. V was pared by 6 bases and J by 2 bases, with 4 bases of the junction left unmatched. Here the CDR3 DNA reads TGCAGCGTGAAGGGACTAGCAAACACCGGGGAGCTGTTTTTT. The encoded protein is CSVKGLANTGELFF.

This clonotype was seen a handful of times. V gene TRBV6-1 combines with J gene TRBJ2-1; 7 nucleotides line up with TRBD1. CDR1 and CDR2 from the germline V gene are MNHNS and SASEGT. V trimming: 7 bases; J trimming: 4 bases; junction bases outside the gene matches: 4. The CDR3 covers 13 residues. In nucleotides, the CDR3 is TGTGCCAGCACCCGGACAGGTTACAATGAGCAGTTCTTC. Translation: CASTRTGYNEQFF.

This clonotype was counted a few times. This chain uses TRBV20-1 with TRBJ2-7, with D unclear. The CDR3 loop spans 12 amino acids. With 6 bases removed from V and 3 bases from J, the gap between germline ends came to 12 bases. Germline V gene sequence: CDR1 DFQATT, CDR2 SNEGSKA (reference sequence). CDR3 sequence (DNA): TGCAGTGCCAGTAGGTCGAACTACGAGCAGTACTTC. This sequence encodes CSASRSNYEQYF.

Many counts were recorded for this clonotype. The chain recombines TRBV28 with TRBJ2-7, with 8 bases aligning to TRBD1. The CDR3 is made up of 15 amino acids. The V gene's germline CDR1 is MDHEN and CDR2 SYDVKM. The trim removed 5 bases at V and 0 bases at J, leaving 6 bases unmatched. The CDR3 is CASSPPGQVSYEQYF. The CDR3 bases are TGTGCCAGCAGTCCACCGGGACAGGTCTCCTACGAGCAGTACTTC.

The chain uses TRBV5-1 and TRBJ1-4; 9 bases align to TRBD1. Germline lookup yields CDR1 SGHRS and CDR2 YFSETQ. The CDR3 consists of 15 residues. V was clipped by 4 bases and J by 7 bases; unmatched bases: 8. The CDR3 nucleotides are TGCGCCAGCAGCGAACAGGGGGCGGCTAGTGAAAAACTGTTTTTT. Protein sequence: CASSEQGAASEKLFF.

In DNA, the CDR3 is TGTGCCAGCAGCTTTACAGGGGGCGCGGGAACCGGGGAGCTGTTTTTT. Its protein is CASSFTGGAGTGELFF. The rearrangement joins TRBV27 to TRBJ2-2; TRBD1 agrees at 9 bases. The V gene's germline CDR1 is MNHEY and CDR2 SMNVEV (reference sequence). The CDR3 spans 16 residues. Trimming cost V 6 bases and J 5 bases; bases outside gene matches: 10.

A word on this clonotype: A much larger clone sits a single nucleotide away, making a read error possible. This chain connects TRBV27 to TRBJ2-2, with 9 bases fitting TRBD1. V shed 7 bases, J shed 10 bases, and the junction held 7 bases outside the gene matches. This CDR3 has 13 residues. From germline, CDR1 is MNHEY and CDR2 SMNVEV (reference sequence). CDR3 region: CASKVQGAAELFF. CDR3 nucleotides: TGTGCCAGCAAAGTACAGGGGGCCGCGGAGCTGTTTTTT.

This clonotype was picked up a small number of times. At one end the junction does not follow the germline gene, possibly because of a read error. The V gene is TRBV6-1, the J gene TRBJ2-1; TRBD2 matches at 7 bases. Germline CDR1 is MNHNS and CDR2 is SASEGT. The CDR3 is 16 amino acids. Here the CDR3 DNA reads TGTGCCAGCAGTGAAAGCGGGGTCCCGTCCTACAGTGAGCAGTTCTTC. It codes for CASSESGVPSYSEQFF.

The chain couples TRBV27 to TRBJ2-1; 9 bases agree with TRBD2. Germline V gives CDR1 MNHEY, CDR2 SMNVEV (reference sequence). The CDR3 sequence is 14 residues long. Unmatched junction bases numbered 10, after V lost 8 bases and J lost 8 bases. The CDR3 reads CASALAGASDEQFF. The CDR3 bases are TGTGCCAGCGCGTTAGCGGGAGCAAGTGATGAGCAGTTCTTC.

There are a few counts of this clonotype. The J gene is TRBJ2-1, the V gene TRBV5-1; a weak D match, TRBD1 (6 bases). The CDR3 runs 16 residues. V lost 0 bases to trimming and J lost 0 bases, with 10 bases between them. The V gene's germline CDR1 is SGHRS and CDR2 YFSETQ. CDR3 nucleotide sequence: TGCGCCAGCAGCTTGGGAGGGACAATCTCCTACAATGAGCAGTTCTTC. Translation: CASSLGGTISYNEQFF. Variable domain in full (rest from reference TRBV5-1 and TRBJ2-1): KAGVTQTPRYLIKTRGQQVTLSCSPISGHRSVSWYQQTPGQGLQFLFEYFSETQRNKGNFPGRFSGRQFSNSRSEMNVSTLELGDSALYLCASSLGGTISYNEQFFGPGTRLTVL.

This chain joins TRBV28 and TRBJ2-2; TRBD1 aligns across 7 bases. Germline loops: CDR1 MDHEN, CDR2 SYDVKM. The CDR3 is 15 residues long. V lost 0 bases to trimming and J lost 5 bases; unmatched junction nucleotides: 3. CDR3 loop: CASSLWQTGTGELFF. Written as DNA, the CDR3 is TGTGCCAGCAGTTTATGGCAGACAGGGACCGGGGAGCTGTTTTTT.

This clonotype was picked up a small number of times. The rearrangement uses TRBV7-9 and TRBJ1-2; 10 bases agree with TRBD1. The junction had 4 bases not matched to a gene; V was cut back by 2 bases and J by 7 bases. Germline V gene sequence: CDR1 SEHNR, CDR2 FQNEAQ (reference sequence). This CDR3 contains 14 residues. The CDR3 loop reads CASSLIGQGVGYTF. CDR3 bases: TGTGCCAGCAGCTTAATCGGACAGGGGGTTGGCTACACCTTC. The full variable domain, completed using reference TRBV7-9 and TRBJ1-2, is DTGVSQNPRHKITKRGQNVTFRCDPISEHNRLYWYRQTLGQGPEFLTYFQNEAQLEKSRLLSDRFSAERPKGSFSTLEIQRTEQGDSAMYLCASSLIGQGVGYTFGSGTRLTVV.

This clonotype occurred a few times. The chain recombines TRBV7-9 with TRBJ2-1; 13 nucleotides agree with TRBD2. The CDR3 loop spans 16 amino acids. Germline assignment: CDR1 SEHNR and CDR2 FQNEAQ (reference sequence). V dropped 5 bases and J dropped 7; count of bases not matched to a gene: 8. The CDR3: CASSQTTGLAGNEQFF. DNA of the CDR3: TGTGCCAGCAGCCAAACTACGGGACTAGCGGGGAATGAGCAGTTCTTC.

The V call is TRBV24-1, the J call TRBJ1-1, with TRBD1 as a possible D gene (5 bases). Germline CDR1 reads KGHDR; CDR2 reads SFDVKD. V lost 5 bases and J 3 bases, leaving 24 bases between the germline ends. This CDR3 is built from 18 residues. The CDR3 here is CATSASHPGYNLDTEAFF. The CDR3 region has the DNA TGTGCCACCAGTGCGTCCCACCCAGGGTACAATTTGGACACTGAAGCTTTCTTT.

This clonotype was counted ten times or more. The V and J genes are TRBV29-1 and TRBJ2-7; 8 bases line up with TRBD1. V gave up 6 bases and J gave up 4 bases; unmatched junction bases: 5. The CDR3 consists of 12 residues. Germline-derived CDR1 and CDR2 are SQVTM and ANQGSEA. The CDR3 spells CSVRQGSYEQYF. In nucleotides, the CDR3 is TGCAGCGTCAGACAGGGGTCATACGAGCAGTACTTC.